The entry below describes one T cell receptor beta chain. Its antigen is not known. Deep level was the assay's run setting. Sequencing used immunoSEQ multiplex PCR; TCRdb keeps in-frame clones, though not all of them. This sample yields fewer than 600,000 clones, of which around 76% are seen a single time; around 12% belongs to the top ten. These data are taken from a study of shared clonotypes between healthy human individuals. Study context: Ranging from 18 to 49 in age, donors were a couple of women and a few men.

Study results and limitations: Sampling was confined to blood; repertoires within tissues likely differ.

The study drew all its donors from Caucasian adults living in Nashville, Tennessee. This CDR3 region has 14 residues. Germline V gene data show CDR1 as MDHEN and CDR2 as SYDVKM. V dropped 5 bases and J dropped 6 bases, with 17 bases sitting between them. This sequence joins TRBV28 and TRBJ2-7; D possibly corresponds to TRBD2 (5 bases). Specimen: PBMCs. This sequence originates from a woman between 40 and 55 years old in good health. Some clones in this sample may be carry-over from other donors' samples. DNA for the CDR3: TGTGCCAGCAGTCAGACTAACAAAAAGTCCGAGCAGTACTTC. Translating it yields CASSQTNKKSEQYF.